This T cell receptor beta chain derives from a study of T cell clones after liver transplantation (dated by TCRdb to between 2017 and 2020). At the level of the whole study: The samples were obtained from ITN030ST, a randomized trial that attempted immunosuppression withdrawal within 2 years after liver transplantation. Of the eight recipients, a few were HCV-positive, while the remaining recipients had been transplanted for non-autoimmune, non-viral indications. Donor-reactive T cell clones were identified by TCRbeta sequencing after a pre-transplant mixed lymphocyte reaction and then tracked in post-transplant blood. Blood samples were collected pre-transplant, pre-randomization before withdrawal, and post-randomization after either full withdrawal or failed withdrawal. As an antigen-independent comparator for donor-reactive sequences, third party-reactive TCRbeta sequences were also identified from pre-transplant MLRs. The studied cohort comprised 8 liver transplant recipients, 3 classified as tolerant and 5 as non-tolerant. Tolerance was defined as complete withdrawal of immunosuppression for at least one year without a rise in liver enzymes beyond twice the upper limit of normal. Until randomization at 12-24 months post-transplant, subjects were given standard immunosuppression, with no induction therapy.

Details on this clone: It has no known antigen specificity. No clone much larger than this one lies a single base away; base qualities are absent.

Beyond this particular receptor, the publication reports: In 5 of 8 subjects, regardless of tolerance or HCV status, circulating donor-reactive CD4 TCRbeta sequences dropped significantly post-transplant. In two subjects, low numbers of available donor cells limited the measurable donor-reactive repertoire. Donor-reactive sequences decreased more than third party-reactive sequences, which suggests partial antigen-specific deletion that was not related to withdrawal success. Because allograft tissue specimens were not available, migration of donor-reactive T cells into the graft, rather than deletion, may have occurred. The conclusions were considered preliminary, being limited by small, heterogeneous patient numbers and non-standardized post-transplant time points. Once repertoire turnover was taken into account, donor-reactive detection showed a significant reduction for CD4 in 7 of 8 subjects and for CD8 in 8 of 8.

The time point label for this specimen denotes: pre-transplant. Unstimulated PBMCs, after thawing, were stained for CD3, CD4 and CD8 and then FACS-sorted into CD3+CD4+ and CD3+CD8+ populations. All 8 studied subjects were randomized to withdrawal of immunosuppression. The Qiagen DNeasy Blood and Tissue Kit was used for isolation of genomic DNA. Using immunoSEQ, frozen genomic DNA was subjected to high-throughput TCRbeta CDR3 sequencing, a process that included PCR amplification, mapping, bias correction and internal controls. The paper's data handling went like this. Only productive rearrangements were retained, with each unique TCRbeta sequence defined by its CDR3 nucleotide sequence together with its V and J gene. For a sequence to be called donor-reactive, it needed a frequency of at least 0.01% and at least 5-fold expansion in CFSE-low cells compared with unstimulated pre-transplant cells. To ensure at least 90% detection power, minimum frequency thresholds were set for each subject based on that subject's lowest-template unstimulated sample. Jensen-Shannon divergence between the top 1000 TCRbeta sequences post- versus pre-transplant served as the measure of repertoire turnover. Changes in detection of donor-reactive sequences were tested with two-sided Fisher's exact tests. Entries here come from immuneACCESS through TCRdb and include only in-frame sequences with V and J called. Some clones fail to appear in such tables; in the studies checked, an unresolved V gene covers under half of the shortfall, and the cause of the remainder is unknown. From that table come the V and J calls and clone size; the DNA was used to work out D and trimming. The sample records about 6,900 clones, under 75% of which are singletons. The ten most abundant clones make up around 24% of the sample.

V lost 10 bases and J lost 0 bases, and the count of bases not matched to a germline gene is 4. The CDR3 sequence holds 13 residues, the cysteine and phenylalanine included. The DNA shown is the 39-base CDR3, in frame from base 1. Based on the germline V gene (reference sequence), the CDR1 and CDR2 sequences are LNHDA and SQIVND. This specimen was CD8+ T cells from blood, taken before liver transplant. The V and J segments used are TRBV19 and TRBJ1-1; TRBD1 matches 8 bases in the middle. The sequence was obtained from a human donor who received a liver transplant. CDR3 loop: CAIMDRVNTEAFF. The sequence in DNA is TGTGCCATTATGGACAGGGTGAACACTGAAGCTTTCTTT.